Following are 31 T cell receptor beta chains from one sample sequenced in a study of cytomegalovirus exposure and HLA in healthy donors. Primers: 60 Vbeta forward and 13 Jbeta reverse. Profiled with immunoSEQ multiplex PCR; TCRdb holds only in-frame clones, not every one. This sample yields around 55,000 clones, of which 55% to 75% are seen a single time; approximately 35% belongs to the top ten. Sequenced sample: PBMCs. The receptors derive from a man in his forties in good health and CMV-seropositive.

The chain links TRBV18 to TRBJ1-1; 7 bases fit TRBD1. The CDR3 is made up of 13 amino acids. The germline V gene encodes CDR1 KGHSH and CDR2 LQKENI. V lost 6 bases, J lost 3 bases, and 4 bases stayed unmatched. The CDR3 protein is CASSLTGDTEAFF. DNA of the CDR3: TGTGCCAGCTCTCTTACAGGGGACACTGAAGCTTTCTTT. Complete variable domain (other parts from reference TRBV18 and TRBJ1-1): NAGVMQNPRHLVRRRGQEARLRCSPMKGHSHVYWYRQLPEEGLKFMVYLQKENIIDESGMPKERFSAEFPKEGPSILRIQQVVRGDSAAYFCASSLTGDTEAFFGQGTRLTVV.

This chain links TRBV5-4 with TRBJ1-3, with a tentative D call TRBD1 (5 bases). CDR3 length: 13 amino acids. Germline V lookup: CDR1 SGHNT, CDR2 YYREEE (reference sequence). V lost 1 base, J lost 6 bases, and 8 bases lay in between. CDR3 residues: CASSLLGENTIYF. Written as DNA, the CDR3 is TGTGCCAGCAGCTTGCTAGGGGAAAACACCATATATTTT.

The chain has TRBV2 and TRBJ2-4; TRBD2 is a possible D gene (6 bases). Trimming stripped 8 bases from V and 5 bases from J, with 16 bases between. CDR3 length equals 14 residues. Germline CDR1 SNHLY, CDR2 FYNNEI. Written as DNA, the CDR3 is TGTGCCAGCTGGCGGGACCGTGGCGAAAACATTCAGTACTTC. Amino acid sequence: CASWRDRGENIQYF.

CDR3 DNA sequence: TGTGCCAGCAGTCGTCTTCCAGGGGATGGCTACACCTTC. Translating it yields CASSRLPGDGYTF. The V gene is TRBV7-3, the J gene TRBJ1-2; D may be TRBD1 (6 bases). Germline CDR1 reads SGHTA; CDR2 reads FQGTGA. The CDR3 runs 13 residues. The V gene lost 6 bases and the J gene lost 6 bases, with 14 bases spanning the gap.

The genes are TRBV6-5 and TRBJ1-2; D is perhaps TRBD1 (5 bases). The CDR3 contains 14 residues. The V and J ends lost 7 bases and 4 bases respectively, with 16 bases between them. Germline lookup yields CDR1 MNHEY and CDR2 SVGAGI. The CDR3 DNA reads TGTGCCAGCACTCCTACCCTGGGACTCTATGGCTACACCTTC. Its protein product is CASTPTLGLYGYTF.

The chain employs TRBV7-6 and TRBJ1-4; no firm D call. Germline V gives CDR1 SGHVS, CDR2 FNYEAQ. The V and J ends lost 1 base and 8 bases respectively, with 17 bases between them. The CDR3 runs 16 residues. The CDR3, as DNA: TGTGCCAGCAGCTTAGTAAGATCTCGAAGCGGCGAAAAACTGTTTTTT. It specifies CASSLVRSRSGEKLFF. Combining the CDR3 with reference TRBV7-6 and TRBJ1-4 gives the whole variable domain GAGVSQSPRYKVTKRGQDVALRCDPISGHVSLYWYRQALGQGPEFLTYFNYEAQQDKSGLPNDRFSAERPEGSISTLTIQRTEQRDSAMYRCASSLVRSRSGEKLFFGSGTQLSVL.

J is TRBJ1-1 and V is TRBV29-1; D perhaps matches TRBD1 (6 bases). Germline lookup yields CDR1 SQVTM and CDR2 ANQGSEA. The ends were cut back, 7 bases at V and 5 bases at J, with 14 bases in the middle. The CDR3 covers 12 residues. CDR3 DNA: TGCAGCGCAAAACAGGGAAGGACTGAAGCTTTCTTT. Translated: CSAKQGRTEAFF. Variable domain in full (rest from reference TRBV29-1 and TRBJ1-1): SAVISQKPSRDICQRGTSLTIQCQVDSQVTMMFWYRQQPGQSLTLIATANQGSEATYESGFVIDKFPISRPNLTFSTLTVSNMSPEDSSIYLCSAKQGRTEAFFGQGTRLTVV.

The genes are TRBV2 and TRBJ1-3; D may be TRBD1 (6 bases). The CDR3 sequence is 15 residues long. V gave up 3 bases and J gave up 6 bases, with 15 bases separating them. Germline V gene lookup returns CDR1 SNHLY and CDR2 FYNNEI. The CDR3 protein is CASSDPNRVPNTIYF. CDR3 in DNA: TGTGCCAGCAGTGACCCAAACAGGGTACCAAACACCATATATTTT.

This clone turned up a few times. This rearrangement joins TRBV27 to TRBJ2-6, with TRBD1 identical over 10 bases. CDR3 length equals 18 residues. Germline CDR1 MNHEY, CDR2 SMNVEV (reference sequence). Trimming took 2 bases from V and 4 from J; bases not matched to a gene: 8. The CDR3 DNA follows: TGTGCCAGCAGTTTAGACCGGGACAGGGGTCCCGGGGCCAACGTCCTGACTTTC. It encodes CASSLDRDRGPGANVLTF.

This clone was counted once. The CDR3 DNA is TGTGCCAGCAGTCCCGGTGTAGGGGCGTCCTACGAGCAGTACTTC. It yields the protein CASSPGVGASYEQYF. This chain links TRBV27 with TRBJ2-7, with a weak D call TRBD1 (5 bases). The V gene lost 5 bases and the J gene lost 1 base, with 15 bases spanning the gap. The CDR3 spans 15 residues. In germline, CDR1 is MNHEY, CDR2 SMNVEV (reference sequence).

The chain carries TRBV9 and TRBJ2-7; 10 bases fit TRBD2. The CDR3 spans 14 residues. J lost 5 bases, V lost 2 bases, and 4 bases had no gene match. Germline values: CDR1 SGDLS, CDR2 YYNGEE. CDR3 in DNA: TGTGCCAGCAGCGTCGGACTAGCGGAAAACGAGCAGTACTTC. Translated, it gives CASSVGLAENEQYF.

This clone came up once. The gene calls are TRBV5-8 and TRBJ1-5; 8 positions agree with TRBD1. CDR3 length equals 14 residues. The ends lost 2 bases at V and 4 bases at J; junction bases unmatched: 2. Germline values: CDR1 SGHTS, CDR2 YDEGEE. The CDR3 spells CASSFRQGNQPQHF. In DNA form, the CDR3 reads TGTGCCAGCAGCTTTCGACAGGGGAATCAGCCCCAGCATTTT.

This chain links TRBV5-4 with TRBJ2-1; TRBD1 agrees at 8 bases. CDR1 and CDR2 from the germline V gene are SGHNT and YYREEE (reference sequence). The CDR3 runs to 13 residues. V shed 10 bases, J shed 5 bases, and the junction held 8 bases outside the gene matches. The CDR3 DNA is TGTGCCGTTAGGGCAGGGGGCAACAATGAGCAGTTCTTC. It codes for CAVRAGGNNEQFF.

This clone appeared a few times. V and J are TRBV6-6 and TRBJ2-1; 9 bases map to TRBD2. The germline V gene has CDR1 MNHNY and CDR2 SVGAGI (reference sequence). After removal of 4 bases from V and 7 bases from J, the junction contained 8 bases not matched to a gene. The CDR3 totals 15 residues. The CDR3 sequence: CASSSPSGGKNEQFF. The CDR3 DNA reads as TGTGCCAGCAGTTCCCCAAGCGGGGGGAAGAATGAGCAGTTCTTC.

The chain couples TRBV5-1 to TRBJ2-7; maybe TRBD2 (6 bases). CDR3 length: 15 residues. Germline CDR1 is SGHRS and CDR2 is YFSETQ. The V end was cut by 1 base, the J end by 0 bases, with 11 bases between. The CDR3 sequence: CASSLSGGSSYEQYF. The DNA for the CDR3 is TGCGCCAGCAGCTTGAGTGGGGGGAGCTCCTACGAGCAGTACTTC.

This clone was seen only once. V is TRBV7-9 and J is TRBJ1-2, with a possible D match to TRBD1 (5 bases). V dropped 4 bases and J dropped 8 bases, with 20 bases sitting between them. Per the germline V gene, CDR1 is SEHNR and CDR2 is FQNEAQ (reference sequence). The CDR3 runs 15 residues. The CDR3, as DNA: TGTGCCAGCAGCTCTAGGACGGGGGAAGGGGACGGCTACACCTTC. Translated: CASSSRTGEGDGYTF.

This sequence joins TRBV6-1 and TRBJ2-1, with D tentatively TRBD2 (5 bases). CDR3 length equals 15 residues. Germline V gives CDR1 MNHNS, CDR2 SASEGT. The ends were cut back, 6 bases at V and 8 bases at J, with 20 bases in the middle. For the CDR3, the DNA is TGTGCCAGCAGCAGCATCCGGGCGGGTATTTATGAGCAGTTCTTC. This translates into CASSSIRAGIYEQFF.

This sequence joins TRBV5-1 and TRBJ2-1; D is unresolved. CDR1 SGHRS and CDR2 YFSETQ come from the germline V gene. The CDR3 extends over 13 amino acids. The V end was cut by 1 base, the J end by 5 bases, with 7 bases between. CDR3 nucleotides: TGCGCCAGCAGCTTGCAACTTAACAATGAGCAGTTCTTC. This gives the protein CASSLQLNNEQFF.

This chain links TRBV30 with TRBJ1-6, with D maybe TRBD1 (6 bases). V was pared by 5 bases and J by 3 bases, with 8 bases between. The germline V gene encodes CDR1 GTSNPN and CDR2 SVGIG (reference sequence). This CDR3 contains 13 residues. The CDR3 protein is CAWQGSYNSPLHF. DNA for the CDR3: TGTGCCTGGCAGGGGAGCTATAATTCACCCCTCCACTTT.

This clone occurred a few times. The V gene is TRBV9, the J gene TRBJ1-2, with 9 bases matching TRBD1. The CDR3 covers 15 residues. Germline assignment: CDR1 SGDLS and CDR2 YYNGEE. After removal of 3 bases from V and 10 bases from J, the junction contained 13 bases not matched to a gene. CDR3 in amino acids: CASSARPGQGKFYTF. Here the CDR3 DNA reads TGTGCCAGCAGCGCCAGACCGGGACAGGGCAAGTTCTACACCTTC.

This rearrangement joins TRBV7-9 to TRBJ1-3; D remains unclear. Trimming removed 1 base at V and 8 bases at J, with 9 bases between. Looked up from germline, CDR1 is SEHNR and CDR2 is FQNEAQ (reference sequence). The CDR3 runs to 13 residues. CDR3: CASSLGYGDTIYF. The CDR3 DNA is TGTGCCAGCAGCTTAGGGTACGGGGACACCATATATTTT.

The chain recombines TRBV7-8 with TRBJ1-2; 7 bases align to TRBD1. With 5 bases clipped from V and 8 bases from J, the junction kept 5 bases outside the gene matches. The CDR3 consists of 12 residues. CDR1 is SGHVS and CDR2 is FQNEAQ in the germline V gene. The CDR3 DNA reads as TGTGCCAGCAGCCGAAGACAGGGAGGCTACACCTTC. It specifies CASSRRQGGYTF.

This chain connects TRBV6-1 to TRBJ1-2; 9 nucleotides match TRBD1. This CDR3 has 15 amino acids. With V trimmed by 3 bases and J by 1 base, 3 bases remained unmatched. Germline V gene data show CDR1 as MNHNS and CDR2 as SASEGT. CDR3 amino acids: CASSDRQGGNYGYTF. CDR3 coding DNA: TGTGCCAGCAGTGATAGACAGGGGGGTAACTATGGCTACACCTTC.

A few counts support this clone. Other DNA sequences of this sample code for an identical CDR3. The J gene is TRBJ1-1, the V gene TRBV6-5; 7 bases are shared with TRBD1. CDR1 MNHEY and CDR2 SVGAGI come from the germline V gene. The CDR3 has 13 residues. After removal of 10 bases from V and 4 bases from J, the junction contained 9 bases not matched to a gene. CDR3 coding DNA: TGTGCCACCAACTTACAGGGGAGCACTGAAGCTTTCTTT. Translation: CATNLQGSTEAFF.

This clone was seen a handful of times. V is TRBV27 and J is TRBJ2-3; 8 nucleotides match TRBD2. This CDR3 comprises 18 residues. Germline V gives CDR1 MNHEY, CDR2 SMNVEV (reference sequence). Germline trimming cut 6 bases from V and 3 bases from J; bases unmatched to any gene: 17. The CDR3 bases are TGTGCCAGCAGCCGGCGGGGGGCCCCAGTCCGGAAGACAGATACGCAGTATTTT. This sequence encodes CASSRRGAPVRKTDTQYF.

The CDR3 coding sequence is TGTGCCTGGAGTCGGGCTAGCGGGGGGGATGTATCCTACGAGCAGTACTTC. The encoded protein is CAWSRASGGDVSYEQYF. The rearrangement links TRBV30 to TRBJ2-7, with 12 bases that match TRBD2. V lost 2 bases to trimming and J lost 1 base; unmatched junction nucleotides: 9. This CDR3 spans 17 amino acids. CDR1 and CDR2 (germline): GTSNPN, SVGIG (reference sequence).

This clone occurred a few times. The chain carries TRBV5-1 and TRBJ2-1; no firm D call. This CDR3 contains 14 residues. The V gene lost 0 bases and the J gene lost 7 bases, with 11 bases spanning the gap. The V gene's germline CDR1 is SGHRS and CDR2 YFSETQ. CDR3 nucleotide sequence: TGCGCCAGCAGCTTGGACGCCACCAGGAATGAGCAGTTCTTC. Translation gives CASSLDATRNEQFF.

The chain combines TRBV18 with TRBJ2-5, with TRBD1 as a possible D gene (5 bases). Germline V gene lookup returns CDR1 KGHSH and CDR2 LQKENI. Trimming removed 0 bases at V and 5 bases at J, with 10 bases between. The CDR3 spans 14 residues. CDR3 amino acids: CASSPPQGWETQYF. The CDR3, as DNA: TGTGCCAGCTCACCACCCCAGGGATGGGAGACCCAGTACTTC. Together with reference TRBV18 and TRBJ2-5, the CDR3 gives the full variable domain: NAGVMQNPRHLVRRRGQEARLRCSPMKGHSHVYWYRQLPEEGLKFMVYLQKENIIDESGMPKERFSAEFPKEGPSILRIQQVVRGDSAAYFCASSPPQGWETQYFGPGTRLLVL.

This chain joins TRBV7-9 and TRBJ1-2; D ambiguous. Per germline, CDR1 SEHNR and CDR2 FQNEAQ (reference sequence). This CDR3 is 15 amino acids long. V lost 2 bases and J 5 bases, leaving 15 bases between the germline ends. Here the CDR3 DNA reads TGTGCCAGCAGCTTACTGTCAGGTTCCCCTTATGGCTACACCTTC. Translating it yields CASSLLSGSPYGYTF.

V and J are TRBV6-5 and TRBJ1-1; D is unresolved. The CDR3 contains 13 residues. Germline-derived CDR1 and CDR2 are MNHEY and SVGAGI. Trimming took off 7 bases at V and 1 base at J, with 10 bases between the two ends. Written as DNA, the CDR3 is TGTGCCAGCATGGCCAGCGAGAACACTGAAGCTTTCTTT. This gives the protein CASMASENTEAFF.

This chain connects TRBV27 to TRBJ1-1, with 8 nucleotides matching TRBD1. The germline gives CDR1 MNHEY, CDR2 SMNVEV (reference sequence). Trimming took 5 bases from V and 7 from J; bases not matched to a gene: 6. The CDR3 runs to 13 residues. As DNA, the CDR3 is TGTGCCAGCAGTCCCAGACAGGGGAATGAAGCTTTCTTT. Translated: CASSPRQGNEAFF.